Following are 13 T cell receptor beta chains from one sample sequenced in a study of T cell responses to AZD1222 COVID-19 vaccine. The repertoire was sequenced with immunoSEQ multiplex PCR; TCRdb's copy has only in-frame clones and lacks some. Of over 100,000 clones in the sample, 85% to 90% are singletons; the top ten hold around 3.3%. Sequencing was performed on peripheral blood, taken on day 0 of AZD1222 vaccination. The receptors come from an adult in good health.

The rearrangement joins TRBV21-1 to TRBJ2-1; the D call in the table, TRBD2, was not verified against the DNA. TRBV21-1 is designated a pseudogene. The CDR3 is made up of 18 amino acids. The CDR3: CASSKVIPGTSGKDEQFF. As DNA, the CDR3 is TGTGCCAGCAGCAAAGTAATCCCCGGGACTAGCGGGAAGGATGAGCAGTTCTTC.

The chain is built from TRBV3-1 (or the pseudogene TRBV3-2) and TRBJ1-6; 8 bases fit TRBD1. The CDR3 loop spans 16 amino acids. J lost 10 bases, V lost 1 base, and 9 bases had no gene match. Germline CDR1 and CDR2: LGHDT and YNNKEL (reference sequence). CDR3 amino acids: CASSQGQGAQGSPLHF. The CDR3 DNA follows: TGTGCCAGCAGCCAAGGTCAGGGGGCGCAGGGATCACCCCTCCACTTT.

This chain uses TRBV9 with TRBJ1-1, with D perhaps matching TRBD1 (6 bases). Germline-derived CDR1 and CDR2 are SGDLS and YYNGEE. Trimming shortened V by 4 bases and J by 5 bases, and 12 bases separated the two germline ends. The CDR3 is made up of 13 amino acids. The DNA for the CDR3 is TGTGCCAGCAGCCCAGGGGCGGGAACTGAAGCTTTCTTT. It is translated as CASSPGAGTEAFF.

This sequence joins TRBV4-3 and TRBJ1-2, with D tentatively TRBD1 (6 bases). There are 16 residues in the CDR3. Trimming pared 2 bases from V and 10 bases from J, leaving 23 bases between. CDR1 is LGHNA and CDR2 is YSLEER in the germline V gene. Here the CDR3 reads CASSQRGGTGSYHYTF. CDR3 nucleotides: TGCGCCAGCAGCCAAAGGGGGGGGACGGGGAGTTACCACTACACCTTC.

This clone has more than one count but fewer than ten. The J gene is TRBJ1-3, the V gene TRBV7-9; weak D call: TRBD1 (6 bases). The germline gives CDR1 SEHNR, CDR2 FQNEAQ (reference sequence). V lost 5 bases, J lost 4 bases, and 15 bases lay in between. The length of the CDR3 is 15 residues. The CDR3 nucleotides are TGTGCCAGCAGCGTTACCAGGGGCACCGGAAACACCATATATTTT. Amino acid sequence: CASSVTRGTGNTIYF.

The rearrangement joins TRBV7-3 to TRBJ2-1; possible D gene TRBD1, 6 bases. Trimming cost V 2 bases and J 9 bases, with 14 bases left between them. CDR1 is SGHTA, CDR2 FQGTGA, per germline. This CDR3 is built from 14 residues. CDR3: CASSLLARGSEQFF. The CDR3, as DNA: TGTGCCAGCAGCTTATTGGCGAGGGGGAGTGAGCAGTTCTTC.

V gene TRBV3-1 (or the pseudogene TRBV3-2) combines with J gene TRBJ1-5; D is possibly TRBD1 (6 bases). Germline lookup yields CDR1 LGHDT and CDR2 YNNKEL (reference sequence). The length of the CDR3 is 16 residues. The V gene lost 5 bases and the J gene lost 5 bases, with 19 bases spanning the gap. The DNA of the CDR3 is TGTGCCAGCAGCGCTGGACCCGGGGGCGGCGATCAGCCCCAGCATTTT. Its protein product is CASSAGPGGGDQPQHF.

The chain combines TRBV2 with TRBJ2-4, with D possibly TRBD1 on 5 matching bases. In germline, CDR1 is SNHLY, CDR2 FYNNEI. The CDR3 covers 14 residues. The V end lost 5 bases, the J end lost 9 bases, and 17 bases lay between the germline ends. Written as DNA, the CDR3 is TGTGCCAGCAGTATTAACCCCAGGGAACGCATTCAGTACTTC. This gives the protein CASSINPRERIQYF.

CDR3 in DNA: TGCGCCAGCAGCTTCGGAGGGGGCGCCACAGATACGCAGTATTTT. It encodes CASSFGGGATDTQYF. This sequence joins TRBV5-1 and TRBJ2-3; perhaps TRBD1 as D (7 bases). The V gene lost 2 bases and the J gene lost 2 bases, with 12 bases spanning the gap. The CDR3 has 15 amino acids. Germline values: CDR1 SGHRS, CDR2 YFSETQ.

The J gene is TRBJ2-5, the V gene TRBV2, with TRBD1 matching 9 bases. CDR3 length equals 15 residues. Germline CDR1 reads SNHLY; CDR2 reads FYNNEI. V dropped 4 bases and J dropped 5; count of bases not matched to a gene: 8. The DNA for the CDR3 is TGTGCCAGCAGTGGTACAGGGGGCAGAGGGGAGACCCAGTACTTC. It yields the protein CASSGTGGRGETQYF. Full variable domain (missing parts from reference TRBV2 and TRBJ2-5): EPEVTQTPSHQVTQMGQEVILRCVPISNHLYFYWYRQILGQKVEFLVSFYNNEISEKSEIFDDQFSVERPDGSNFTLKIRSTKLEDSAMYFCASSGTGGRGETQYFGPGTRLLVL.

The genes are TRBV5-4 and TRBJ2-7, with a weak D call TRBD2 (7 bases). CDR3 length: 16 residues. Trimming cost V 4 bases and J 4 bases, with 21 bases left between them. Germline lookup yields CDR1 SGHNT and CDR2 YYREEE (reference sequence). This CDR3 is CASSTRAGAGDYEQYF. CDR3 in DNA: TGTGCCAGCAGCACCCGGGCGGGGGCTGGGGATTACGAGCAGTACTTC. Full variable domain (outside the CDR3, taken from reference TRBV5-4 and TRBJ2-7): ETGVTQSPTHLIKTRGQQVTLRCSSQSGHNTVSWYQQALGQGPQFIFQYYREEENGRGNFPPRFSGLQFPNYSSELNVNALELDDSALYLCASSTRAGAGDYEQYFGPGTRLTVT.

This clone was seen a single time. This sequence joins TRBV5-3 and TRBJ1-3; D remains ambiguous. TRBV5-3 is noted as an ORF with a role that remains uncertain. The CDR3 runs to 18 residues. The V gene lost 3 bases and the J gene lost 0 bases, with 19 bases spanning the gap. The DNA of the CDR3 is TGTGCCAGAAGCTACAAACCGGGAGGGAGCCGCTCTGGAAACACCATATATTTT. Translated, it gives CARSYKPGGSRSGNTIYF.

This chain uses TRBV3-1 (or the pseudogene TRBV3-2) with TRBJ1-2; 8 bases are a match to TRBD1. The CDR3 has 15 amino acids. CDR1 and CDR2 from the germline V gene are LGHDT and YNNKEL (reference sequence). The V segment lost 5 bases and the J segment 6 bases; nucleotides outside the gene matches: 11. The CDR3 region is CASSRQGTPGHGYTF. CDR3 nucleotide sequence: TGTGCCAGCAGCAGACAGGGGACACCTGGCCATGGCTACACCTTC.